The following is a T cell receptor (beta chain) sequence with its context. Sequencing used immunoSEQ multiplex PCR; TCRdb keeps in-frame clones, though not all of them. The table has around 30,000 clones, 94% seen once. The sample originates from a study of control samples from healthy donors and cancer patients. Germline values: CDR1 LGHNA, CDR2 YSLEER. The CDR3 covers 16 residues. V lost 4 bases, J lost 2 bases, and 4 bases stayed unmatched. The source is a man aged 55 to 69 in good health. The rearrangement links TRBV4-3 to TRBJ2-5; 13 bases are a match to TRBD2. Material for sequencing was blood. DNA for the CDR3: TGCGCCAGCAGCCCAGGACTAGCGGGGGAACAAGAGACCCAGTACTTC. Its translation: CASSPGLAGEQETQYF.